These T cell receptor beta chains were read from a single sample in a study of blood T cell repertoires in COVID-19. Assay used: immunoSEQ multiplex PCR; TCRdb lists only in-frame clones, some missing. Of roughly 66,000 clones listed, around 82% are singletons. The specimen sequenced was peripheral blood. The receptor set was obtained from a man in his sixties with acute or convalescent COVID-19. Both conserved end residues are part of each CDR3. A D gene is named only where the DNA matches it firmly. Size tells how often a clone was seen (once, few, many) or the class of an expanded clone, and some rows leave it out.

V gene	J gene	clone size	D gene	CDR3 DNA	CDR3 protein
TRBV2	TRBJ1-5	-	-	TGTGCCAGCAGTCAGACAGAAGATCAGCCCCAGCATTTT	CASSQTEDQPQHF
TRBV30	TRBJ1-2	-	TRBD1	TGTGCCTCTCAGGGACAGATTAACTATGGCTACACCTTC	CASQGQINYGYTF
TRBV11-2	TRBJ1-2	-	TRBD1	TGTGCCAGCAGCACCGCTCGGACAGGGGCTAACTATGGCTACACCTTC	CASSTARTGANYGYTF
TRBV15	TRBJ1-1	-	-	TGTGCCACCAGCAGAGCTGGGGCCCGTACTGAAGCTTTCTTT	CATSRAGARTEAFF
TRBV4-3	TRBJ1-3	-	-	TGCGCCAGCAGCCAAGATACTTCTGGAAACACCATATATTTT	CASSQDTSGNTIYF
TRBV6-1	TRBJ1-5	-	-	TGTGCCAGCAGTGACAGTTATAGCAATCAGCCCCAGCATTTT	CASSDSYSNQPQHF
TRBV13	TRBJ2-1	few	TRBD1	TGTGCCAGCAGCAGACAGGGAAACAATGAGCAGTTCTTC	CASSRQGNNEQFF
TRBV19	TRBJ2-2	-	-	TGTGCCAGTAAGGATAGCTTTAACACCGGGGAGCTGTTTTTT	CASKDSFNTGELFF
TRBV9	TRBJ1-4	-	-	TGTGCCAGCAGTCCACAGGGAATGGCTGAAAAACTGTTTTTT	CASSPQGMAEKLFF
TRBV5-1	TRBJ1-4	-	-	TGCGCCAGCAGCTCGAGCGGACAGTCTGAAAAACTGTTTTTT	CASSSSGQSEKLFF
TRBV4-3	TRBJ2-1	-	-	TGCGCCAGCAGCCAGGGCCTTCGCGGGGGCCAATACAATGAGCAGTTCTTC	CASSQGLRGGQYNEQFF
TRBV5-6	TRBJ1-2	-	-	TGTGCCAGCAGCTTACTCAACTATGGCTACACCTTC	CASSLLNYGYTF
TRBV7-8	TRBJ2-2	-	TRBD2	TGTGCCAGCAGCTCGAGACTAGCGGGGGGGATTACCGGGGAGCTGTTTTTT	CASSSRLAGGITGELFF
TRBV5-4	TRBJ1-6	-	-	TGTGCCAGCAGCTCCTTTGGGCCCGGATCACCCCTCCACTTT	CASSSFGPGSPLHF
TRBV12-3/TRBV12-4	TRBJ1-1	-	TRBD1	TGTGCCAGCAGTCATGGGACAGGGGATGAAGCTTTCTTT	CASSHGTGDEAFF
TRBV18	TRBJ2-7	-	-	TGTGCCAGCTCACCCCCCAGCGTACCCTCCTACGAGCAGTACTTC	CASSPPSVPSYEQYF
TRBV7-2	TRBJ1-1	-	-	TGTGCCAGCAGCTCCCGCCCTGGACAGATGAACACTGAAGCTTTCTTT	CASSSRPGQMNTEAFF
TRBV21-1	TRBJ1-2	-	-	TGTGCCAGCCGTATGTGGGACAGGAGATTGAATGGCTACACCTTC	CASRMWDRRLNGYTF
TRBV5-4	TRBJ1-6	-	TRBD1	TGTGCCAGCAGCTCTGGACAGGGTAACTATAATTCACCCCTCCACTTT	CASSSGQGNYNSPLHF
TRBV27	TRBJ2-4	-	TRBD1	TGTGCCAGTTCACAGGGGAAAGTAAACATTCAGTACTTC	CASSQGKVNIQYF
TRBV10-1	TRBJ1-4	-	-	TGCGCCAGCAGTAAGAACTTAGTCGGTGAAAAACTGTTTTTT	CASSKNLVGEKLFF
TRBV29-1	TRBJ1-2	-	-	TGCAGCGTTCAAATCCAGGGCAGGGGCTATGGCTACACCTTC	CSVQIQGRGYGYTF
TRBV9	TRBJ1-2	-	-	TGTGCCAGCAGCCCAACGGGAAGCCGAGACTATGGCTACACCTTC	CASSPTGSRDYGYTF
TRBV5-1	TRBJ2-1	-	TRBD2	TGCGCCAGCAGCCCGAGCTCAATTGGGATAACTAGCGGGGGGAACAATGAGCAGTTCTTC	CASSPSSIGITSGGNNEQFF
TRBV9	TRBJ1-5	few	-	TGTGCCAGCAGCGCAGGAGGACCGGGAAATCAGCCCCAGCATTTT	CASSAGGPGNQPQHF
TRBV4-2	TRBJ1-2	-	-	TGTGCCAGCAGCCAAGATGGGGCGGACTATGGCTACACCTTC	CASSQDGADYGYTF
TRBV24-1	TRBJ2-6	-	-	TGTGCCACCAGTGATTTTACGGGGTCCGGGGCCAACGTCCTGACTTTC	CATSDFTGSGANVLTF
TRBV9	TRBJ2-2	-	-	TGTGCCAGCAGCGCAACAGTTACCGGGGAGCTGTTTTTT	CASSATVTGELFF
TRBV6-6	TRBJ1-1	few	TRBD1	TGTGCCAGCAGTTACTCTTCACAGGGGGCGTTGGAAGCTTTCTTT	CASSYSSQGALEAFF
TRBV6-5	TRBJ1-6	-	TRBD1	TGTGCCAGCAGTCCGCTGACAGGGGAGAGATCACCCCTCCACTTT	CASSPLTGERSPLHF
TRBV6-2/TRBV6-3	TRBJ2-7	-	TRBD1	TGTGCCAGCAGCGCCAGGGGGCACCCCTACGAGCAGTACTTC	CASSARGHPYEQYF
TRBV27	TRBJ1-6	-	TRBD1	TGTGCCAGCAGCACCGGGACAGGGGGGCATTCACCCCTCCACTTT	CASSTGTGGHSPLHF
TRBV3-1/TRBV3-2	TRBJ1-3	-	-	TGTGCCAGCAGCGGGAGTAGACGGTCTGGAAACACCATATATTTT	CASSGSRRSGNTIYF
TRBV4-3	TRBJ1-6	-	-	TGCGCCAGCAGCCAAGAAACCGAGGGTAGCACCCTCCACTTT	CASSQETEGSTLHF
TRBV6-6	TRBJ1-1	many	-	TGTGCCAGCAGTTACCGGGGGGAGAACACTGAAGCTTTCTTT	CASSYRGENTEAFF
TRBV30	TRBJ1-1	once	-	TGTGCCTGGAGTGAGACAGGAACACTGACAGCTTTCTTT	CAWSETGTLTAFF
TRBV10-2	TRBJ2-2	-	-	TGCGCCAGCAGTGGAGCCCGGGGGAACACCGGGGAGCTGTTTTTT	CASSGARGNTGELFF
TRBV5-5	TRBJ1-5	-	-	TGTGCCAGCAGCTTACAGGGCCATCAGCCCCAGCATTTT	CASSLQGHQPQHF
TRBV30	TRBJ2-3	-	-	TGTGCCTTATCGGTAAGCGGGGATACGCAGTATTTT	CALSVSGDTQYF
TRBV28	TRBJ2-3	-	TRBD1	TGTGCCAGCAGTTTATTGGGACAGGGGGCAGATACGCAGTATTTT	CASSLLGQGADTQYF
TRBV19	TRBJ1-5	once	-	TGTGCCAGTAGTATCTACGGTCCCTCCGAAGGCAATCAGCCCCAGCATTTT	CASSIYGPSEGNQPQHF
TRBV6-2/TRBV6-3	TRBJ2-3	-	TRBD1	TGTGCCAGCAGTTACGACAGGGGAACTAGCACAGATACGCAGTATTTT	CASSYDRGTSTDTQYF
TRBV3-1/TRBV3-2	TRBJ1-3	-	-	TGTGCCAGCAGCCCCACAGGCTCCGGAAACACCATATATTTT	CASSPTGSGNTIYF
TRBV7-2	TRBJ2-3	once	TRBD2	TGTGCCAGCAGCTTAGTCACTAGCGGGGTTGTAGATACGCAGTATTTT	CASSLVTSGVVDTQYF
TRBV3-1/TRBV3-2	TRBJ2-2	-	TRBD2	TGTGCCAGCAGCCCCCGGGGAGCGGGGGGTCTCACCGGGGAGCTGTTTTTT	CASSPRGAGGLTGELFF
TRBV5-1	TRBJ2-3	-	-	TGCGCCAGCAGCTTGGCCGGGACTTCGACGCAGTATTTT	CASSLAGTSTQYF
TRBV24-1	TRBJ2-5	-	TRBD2	TGTGCCACCGCGCTAGGGACTAGCGGGTATGAGACCCAGTACTTC	CATALGTSGYETQYF
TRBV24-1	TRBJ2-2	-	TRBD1	TGTGCCACCAGTGAGCACGGGGACAGGGCCGCAGGGACCGGGGAGCTGTTTTTT	CATSEHGDRAAGTGELFF
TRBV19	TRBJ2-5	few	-	TGTGCCAGTAGTATAGTGGGGAGAACGTCGGCCGAGACCCAGTACTTC	CASSIVGRTSAETQYF
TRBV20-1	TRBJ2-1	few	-	TGCAGTGCCCCCCTATACAATGAGCAGTTCTTC	CSAPLYNEQFF